The clone carrying this T cell receptor beta chain was recorded a few times. No antigen is known for it. The sample belongs to a study of human T cells and chemical hapten exposure. In the study overall: Small discrepancies in pooled library volume mainly accounted for the varying TCR yields per sample.

Noted time point: patch test 3, about 24 weeks after DPC sensitization. The treatment here: therapeutic diphenylcyclopropenone sensitization with weekly scalp DPC. Study-wide points: After DPC sensitization, TCRs above 1 in 1000 frequency showed no change.

In TCRdb, the RACE reads were re-called with MiXCR into one record per CDR3 protein. The table shows about 190,000 distinct CDR3 sequences, with around 25% occurring only once. The CDR3 has 14 amino acids. V was cut by 7 bases and J by 5 bases, with 17 bases left in between. CDR1 is LGHDT, CDR2 YNNKEL, per germline (reference sequence). Sequencing used whole blood, obtained in connection with sensitization to the hapten diphenylcyclopropenone (DPC). The TCR sequence derives from a woman aged 40 to 55 with alopecia areata. Some clones in this sample may be carry-over from other donors' samples. The V gene is TRBV3-1, the J gene TRBJ2-5, with D unresolved. The CDR3 region is CASTRVTGWETQYF. CDR3 DNA: TGTGCCAGCACCCGTGTAACTGGGTGGGAGACCCAGTACTTC.